The present T cell receptor beta chain was sequenced within a study of cytomegalovirus exposure and HLA in healthy donors. The primer mix had 60 Vbeta and 13 Jbeta primers. Libraries were prepared by immunoSEQ multiplex PCR; TCRdb keeps only in-frame clonotypes and omits some of them. The profile covers about 83,000 clones, with about 77% appearing a single time and about 4% taken by the ten largest. This CDR3 comprises 15 residues. Germline V lookup: CDR1 SNHLY, CDR2 FYNNEI. The J segment lost 7 bases and the V segment lost 2 bases, leaving 6 bases of the junction unmatched. Specimen: PBMCs. The clonotype was recovered from a man aged 55 to 69 in good health and CMV-seronegative. J is TRBJ2-3 and V is TRBV2; 10 positions match TRBD2. The CDR3 loop reads CASSERSGGAYTQYF. The DNA of the CDR3 is TGTGCCAGCAGTGAAAGGAGCGGGGGGGCGTATACGCAGTATTTT.